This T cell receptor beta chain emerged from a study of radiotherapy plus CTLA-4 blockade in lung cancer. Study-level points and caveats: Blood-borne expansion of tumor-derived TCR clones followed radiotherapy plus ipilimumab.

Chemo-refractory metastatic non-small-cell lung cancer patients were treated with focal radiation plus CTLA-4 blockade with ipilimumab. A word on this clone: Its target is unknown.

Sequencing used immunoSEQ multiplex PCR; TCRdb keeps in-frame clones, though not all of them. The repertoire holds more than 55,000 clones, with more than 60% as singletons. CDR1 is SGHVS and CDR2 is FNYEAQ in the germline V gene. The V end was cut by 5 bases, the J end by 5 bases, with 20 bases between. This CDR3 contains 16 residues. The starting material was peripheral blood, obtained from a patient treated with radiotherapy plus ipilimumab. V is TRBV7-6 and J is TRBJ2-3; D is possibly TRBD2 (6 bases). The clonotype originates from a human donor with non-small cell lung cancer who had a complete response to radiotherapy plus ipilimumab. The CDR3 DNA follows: TGTGCCAGCAGCCCCGATTGGGCGGGATCGGGAGATACGCAGTATTTT. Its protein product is CASSPDWAGSGDTQYF.